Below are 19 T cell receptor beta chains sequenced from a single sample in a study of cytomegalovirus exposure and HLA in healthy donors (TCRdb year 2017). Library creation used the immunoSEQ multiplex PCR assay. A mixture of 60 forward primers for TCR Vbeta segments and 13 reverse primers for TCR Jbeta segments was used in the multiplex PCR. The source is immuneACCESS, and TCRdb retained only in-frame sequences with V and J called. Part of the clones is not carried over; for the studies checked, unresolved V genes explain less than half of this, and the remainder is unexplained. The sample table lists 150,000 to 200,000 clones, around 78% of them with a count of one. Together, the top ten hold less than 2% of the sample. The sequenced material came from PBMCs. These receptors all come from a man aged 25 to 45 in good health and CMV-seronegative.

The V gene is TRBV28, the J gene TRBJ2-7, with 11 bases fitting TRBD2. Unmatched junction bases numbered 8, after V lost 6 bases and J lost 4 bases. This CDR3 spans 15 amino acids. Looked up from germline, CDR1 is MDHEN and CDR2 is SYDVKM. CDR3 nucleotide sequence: TGTGCCAGCAGCGGACTAGCGGGCTTTCCTTACGAGCAGTACTTC. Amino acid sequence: CASSGLAGFPYEQYF.

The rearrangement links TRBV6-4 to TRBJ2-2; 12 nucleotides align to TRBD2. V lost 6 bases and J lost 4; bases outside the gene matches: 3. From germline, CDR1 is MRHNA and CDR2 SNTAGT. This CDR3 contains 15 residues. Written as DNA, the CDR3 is TGTGCCAGCAGCCCACTAGCGGGAGGCACCGGGGAGCTGTTTTTT. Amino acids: CASSPLAGGTGELFF.

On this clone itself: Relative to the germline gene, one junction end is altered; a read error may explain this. CDR3 amino acids: CASSPGQGTEKNF. As DNA, the CDR3 is TGTGCCAGCAGCCCGGGACAGGGCACAGAGAAGAACTTC. The chain combines TRBV5-4 with TRBJ2-5; 9 bases agree with TRBD1. The CDR3 is 13 residues long. Per germline, CDR1 SGHNT and CDR2 YYREEE (reference sequence).

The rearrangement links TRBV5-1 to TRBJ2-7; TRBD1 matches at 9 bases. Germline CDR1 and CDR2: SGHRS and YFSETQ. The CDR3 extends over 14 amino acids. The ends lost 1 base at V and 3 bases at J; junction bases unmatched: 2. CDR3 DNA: TGCGCCAGCAGCTTGAGGACAGGGGACTACGAGCAGTACTTC. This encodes CASSLRTGDYEQYF.

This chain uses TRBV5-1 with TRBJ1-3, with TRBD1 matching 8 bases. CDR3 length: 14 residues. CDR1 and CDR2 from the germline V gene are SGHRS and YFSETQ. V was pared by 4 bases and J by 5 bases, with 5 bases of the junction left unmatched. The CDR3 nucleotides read TGCGCCAGCAGCACAGGGGGGTCGAGAAACACCATATATTTT. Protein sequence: CASSTGGSRNTIYF.

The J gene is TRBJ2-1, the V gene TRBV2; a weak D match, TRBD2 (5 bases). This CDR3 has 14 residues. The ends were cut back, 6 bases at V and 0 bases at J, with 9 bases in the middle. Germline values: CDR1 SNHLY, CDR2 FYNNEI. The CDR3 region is CASRRRSSYNEQFF. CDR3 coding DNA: TGTGCCAGCAGACGGAGGAGCTCCTACAATGAGCAGTTCTTC.

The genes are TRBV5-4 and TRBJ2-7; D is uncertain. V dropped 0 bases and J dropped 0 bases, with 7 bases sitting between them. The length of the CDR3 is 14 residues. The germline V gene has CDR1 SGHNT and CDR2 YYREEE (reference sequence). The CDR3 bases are TGTGCCAGCAGCTTGGACAGTCGCTCCTACGAGCAGTACTTC. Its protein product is CASSLDSRSYEQYF. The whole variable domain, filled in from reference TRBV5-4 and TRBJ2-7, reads ETGVTQSPTHLIKTRGQQVTLRCSSQSGHNTVSWYQQALGQGPQFIFQYYREEENGRGNFPPRFSGLQFPNYSSELNVNALELDDSALYLCASSLDSRSYEQYFGPGTRLTVT.

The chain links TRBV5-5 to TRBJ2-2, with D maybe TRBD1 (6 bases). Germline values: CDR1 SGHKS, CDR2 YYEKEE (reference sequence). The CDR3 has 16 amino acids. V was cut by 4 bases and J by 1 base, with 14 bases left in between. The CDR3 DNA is TGTGCCAGCAGCCGGCGGACAGTCCGGAACACCGGGGAGCTGTTTTTT. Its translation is CASSRRTVRNTGELFF.

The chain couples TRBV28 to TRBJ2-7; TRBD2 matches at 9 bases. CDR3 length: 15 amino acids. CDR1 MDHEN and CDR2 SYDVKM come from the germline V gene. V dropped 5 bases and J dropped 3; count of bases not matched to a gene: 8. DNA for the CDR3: TGTGCCAGCAGTGCCCCCGGGACTAGCCTCTACGAGCAGTACTTC. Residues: CASSAPGTSLYEQYF.

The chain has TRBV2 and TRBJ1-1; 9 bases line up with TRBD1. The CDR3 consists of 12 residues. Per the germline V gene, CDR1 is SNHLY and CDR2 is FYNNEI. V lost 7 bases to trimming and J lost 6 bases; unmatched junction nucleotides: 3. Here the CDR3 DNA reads TGTGCCAGCACCACAGGGGGCTCTGAAGCTTTCTTT. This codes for CASTTGGSEAFF.

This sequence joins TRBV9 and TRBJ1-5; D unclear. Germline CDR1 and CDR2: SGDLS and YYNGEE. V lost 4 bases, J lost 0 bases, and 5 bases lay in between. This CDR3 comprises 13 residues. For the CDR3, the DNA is TGTGCCAGCAGCATTAATAGCAATCAGCCCCAGCATTTT. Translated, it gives CASSINSNQPQHF.

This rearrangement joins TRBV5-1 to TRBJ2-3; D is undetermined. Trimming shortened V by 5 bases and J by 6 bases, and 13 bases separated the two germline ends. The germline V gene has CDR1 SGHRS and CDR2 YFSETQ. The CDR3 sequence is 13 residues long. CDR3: CASRGSSRDTQYF. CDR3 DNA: TGCGCCAGCAGGGGTAGTTCCAGGGATACGCAGTATTTT.

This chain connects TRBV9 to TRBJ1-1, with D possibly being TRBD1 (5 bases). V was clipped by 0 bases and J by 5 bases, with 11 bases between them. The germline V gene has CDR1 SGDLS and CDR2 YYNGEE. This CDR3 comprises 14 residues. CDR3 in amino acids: CASSVALGVTEAFF. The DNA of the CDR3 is TGTGCCAGCAGCGTAGCTTTAGGGGTTACTGAAGCTTTCTTT. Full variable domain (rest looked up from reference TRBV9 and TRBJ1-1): DSGVTQTPKHLITATGQRVTLRCSPRSGDLSVYWYQQSLDQGLQFLIQYYNGEERAKGNILERFSAQQFPDLHSELNLSSLELGDSALYFCASSVALGVTEAFFGQGTRLTVV.

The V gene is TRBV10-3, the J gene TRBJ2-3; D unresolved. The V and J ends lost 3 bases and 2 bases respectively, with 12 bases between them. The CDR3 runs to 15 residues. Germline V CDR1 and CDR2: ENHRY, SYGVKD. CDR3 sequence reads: CAISDSVQVTDTQYF. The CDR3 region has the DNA TGTGCCATCAGTGATTCGGTGCAGGTCACAGATACGCAGTATTTT.

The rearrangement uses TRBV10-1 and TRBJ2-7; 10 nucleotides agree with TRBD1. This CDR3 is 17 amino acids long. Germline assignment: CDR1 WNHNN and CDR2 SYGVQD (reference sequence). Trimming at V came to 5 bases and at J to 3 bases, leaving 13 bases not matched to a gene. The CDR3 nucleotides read TGCGCCAGCAGTTCCGGGACAGGGGAGTCTTTTCGCTACGAGCAGTACTTC. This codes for CASSSGTGESFRYEQYF.

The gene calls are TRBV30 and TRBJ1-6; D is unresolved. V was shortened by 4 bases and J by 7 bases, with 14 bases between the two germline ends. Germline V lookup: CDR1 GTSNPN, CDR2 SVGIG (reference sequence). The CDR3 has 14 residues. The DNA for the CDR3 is TGTGCCTGGAATCCGGGAGAAAGCAATTCACCCCTCCACTTT. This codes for CAWNPGESNSPLHF.

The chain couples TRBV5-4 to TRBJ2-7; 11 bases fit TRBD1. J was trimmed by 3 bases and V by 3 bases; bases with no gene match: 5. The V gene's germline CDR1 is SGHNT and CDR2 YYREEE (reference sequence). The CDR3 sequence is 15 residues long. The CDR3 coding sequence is TGTGCCAGCAGCTGGGCCGGGACAGGGGGCTACGAGCAGTACTTC. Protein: CASSWAGTGGYEQYF.

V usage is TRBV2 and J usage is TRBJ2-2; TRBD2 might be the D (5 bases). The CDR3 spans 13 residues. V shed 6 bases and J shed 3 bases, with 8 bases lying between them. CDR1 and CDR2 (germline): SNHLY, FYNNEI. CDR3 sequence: CASRSSDTGELFF. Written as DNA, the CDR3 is TGTGCCAGCAGGAGTAGCGACACCGGGGAGCTGTTTTTT.

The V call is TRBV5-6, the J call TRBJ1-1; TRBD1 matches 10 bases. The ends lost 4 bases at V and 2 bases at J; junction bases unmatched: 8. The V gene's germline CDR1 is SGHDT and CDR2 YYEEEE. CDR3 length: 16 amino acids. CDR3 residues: CASSEDRGPYNTEAFF. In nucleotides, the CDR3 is TGTGCCAGCAGCGAAGACAGGGGGCCGTACAACACTGAAGCTTTCTTT.